This T cell receptor beta chain was captured by sequencing in a study of control samples from healthy donors and cancer patients. The table came from immunoSEQ multiplex PCR; TCRdb's copy has only in-frame clones and leaves some out. Among 75,000 to 90,000 clones listed, approximately 87% were seen once. The sequencing sample was made of blood. This clonotype originated in a woman between 35 and 50 years old in good health.

This CDR3 is CASSSGQGWYGYTF. CDR3 DNA sequence: TGTGCCAGCAGTTCAGGGCAGGGATGGTATGGCTACACCTTC. This chain joins TRBV27 and TRBJ1-2; possible D gene TRBD1, 5 bases. The CDR3 totals 14 residues. Per germline, CDR1 MNHEY and CDR2 SMNVEV (reference sequence). V dropped 4 bases and J dropped 5 bases, with 14 bases sitting between them.